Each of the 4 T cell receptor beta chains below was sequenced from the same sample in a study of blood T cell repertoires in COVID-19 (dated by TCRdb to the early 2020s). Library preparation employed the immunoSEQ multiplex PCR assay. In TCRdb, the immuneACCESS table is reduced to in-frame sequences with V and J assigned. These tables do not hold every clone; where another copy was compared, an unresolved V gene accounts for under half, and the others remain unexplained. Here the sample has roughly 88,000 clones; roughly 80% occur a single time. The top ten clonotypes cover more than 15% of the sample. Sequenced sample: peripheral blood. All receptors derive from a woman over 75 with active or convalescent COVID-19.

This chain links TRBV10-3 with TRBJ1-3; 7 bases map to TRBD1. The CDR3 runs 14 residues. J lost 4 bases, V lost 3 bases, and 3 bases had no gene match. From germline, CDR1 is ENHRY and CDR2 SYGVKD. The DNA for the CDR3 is TGTGCCATCAGTGACCGGGACAGCGGAAACACCATATATTTT. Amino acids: CAISDRDSGNTIYF.

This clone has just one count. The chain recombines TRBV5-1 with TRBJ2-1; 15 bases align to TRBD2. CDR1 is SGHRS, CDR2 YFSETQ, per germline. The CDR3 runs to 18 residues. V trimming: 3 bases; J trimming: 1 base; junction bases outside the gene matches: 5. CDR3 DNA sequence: TGCGCCAGCAGCTGGGGACTAGCGGGGGGACGTTCCTACAATGAGCAGTTCTTC. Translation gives CASSWGLAGGRSYNEQFF.

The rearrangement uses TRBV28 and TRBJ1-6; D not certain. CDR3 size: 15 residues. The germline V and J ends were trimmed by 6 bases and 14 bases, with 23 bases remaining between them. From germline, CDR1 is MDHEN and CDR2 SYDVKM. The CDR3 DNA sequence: TGTGCCAGCAGCGGGTTGGAAGGCCCAAGGGAGTCCCTCCACTTT. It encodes CASSGLEGPRESLHF.

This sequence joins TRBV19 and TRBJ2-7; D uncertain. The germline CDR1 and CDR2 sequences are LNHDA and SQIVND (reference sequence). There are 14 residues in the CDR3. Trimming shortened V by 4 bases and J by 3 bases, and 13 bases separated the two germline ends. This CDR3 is CASSRSGVDYEQYF. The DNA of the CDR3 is TGTGCCAGTAGTAGGTCCGGAGTGGACTACGAGCAGTACTTC.